The present entry profiles one T cell receptor (beta chain) with its context. The data derive from a study of blood T cell repertoires in COVID-19. Study-level information: COVID-19 samples from acute and convalescent phases originated in the United States, Italy and Spain. Nucleic acid was either cDNA or gDNA, and it came from T cells, B-cell-depleted T cells, or PBMCs.

In the study's own analysis: Amplification with reference gene primers provided the estimates of nucleated cell counts. Only in-frame clones appear in the TCRdb table, and some are missing; sequencing was by immunoSEQ multiplex PCR. Clone size and V and J calls were adopted from that table, with D and trimming inferred from the DNA. Of about 140,000 clones in the sample, about 84% are singletons; the top ten hold roughly 6.5%. CDR1 is SGHNT, CDR2 YYREEE, per germline (reference sequence). The CDR3 extends over 16 amino acids. Germline trimming cut 3 bases from V and 7 bases from J; bases unmatched to any gene: 12.

This chain links TRBV5-4 with TRBJ2-1, with 8 bases aligning to TRBD1. The sequenced sample was peripheral blood. This TCR came from a human donor in a cohort sampled during active COVID-19. The CDR3 protein is CASSSRIRTGRNEQFF. DNA of the CDR3: TGTGCCAGCAGCTCCCGTATTCGGACAGGGAGGAATGAGCAGTTCTTC.